Listed here are 2 T cell receptor beta chains from one sample, sequenced in a study of blood T cell repertoires in COVID-19. Profiling relied on immunoSEQ multiplex PCR, and the TCRdb table lists in-frame clones only, not all of them. Here the sample spans fewer than 300,000 clones, more than 65% being singletons. The source material was peripheral blood. These receptors were collected from a woman aged 18 to 35 with acute or convalescent COVID-19.

This chain uses TRBV7-9 with TRBJ2-1, with TRBD2 matching 9 bases. Germline CDR1 reads SEHNR; CDR2 reads FQNEAQ (reference sequence). This CDR3 has 16 amino acids. Germline trimming cut 4 bases from V and 2 bases from J; bases unmatched to any gene: 6. The CDR3 DNA is TGTGCCAGCAGCTCGACATCTAGCGGGACCTACAATGAGCAGTTCTTC. Its translation is CASSSTSSGTYNEQFF.

The chain combines TRBV21-1 with TRBJ1-1. TRBV21-1 is a pseudogene segment. This CDR3 comprises 18 residues. CDR3 coding DNA: TGTGCCAGCAGGAAAATTCGAGGAATTGGTCCGGCGAACACTGAAGCTTTCTTT. The encoded protein is CASRKIRGIGPANTEAFF.